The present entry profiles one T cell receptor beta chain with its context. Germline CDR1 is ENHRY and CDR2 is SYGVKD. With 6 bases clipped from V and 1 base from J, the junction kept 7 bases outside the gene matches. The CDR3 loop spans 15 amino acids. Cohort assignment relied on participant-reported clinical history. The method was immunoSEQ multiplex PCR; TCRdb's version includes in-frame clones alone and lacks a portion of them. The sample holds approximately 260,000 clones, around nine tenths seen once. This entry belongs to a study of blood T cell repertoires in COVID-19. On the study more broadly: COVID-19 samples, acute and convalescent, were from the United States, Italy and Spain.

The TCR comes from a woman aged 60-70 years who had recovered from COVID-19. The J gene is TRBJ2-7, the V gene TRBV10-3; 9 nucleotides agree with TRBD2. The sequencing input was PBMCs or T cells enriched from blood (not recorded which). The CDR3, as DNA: TGTGCCATCAGGGCCTTAGCGGGAGAATCCTACGAGCAGTACTTC. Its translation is CAIRALAGESYEQYF.